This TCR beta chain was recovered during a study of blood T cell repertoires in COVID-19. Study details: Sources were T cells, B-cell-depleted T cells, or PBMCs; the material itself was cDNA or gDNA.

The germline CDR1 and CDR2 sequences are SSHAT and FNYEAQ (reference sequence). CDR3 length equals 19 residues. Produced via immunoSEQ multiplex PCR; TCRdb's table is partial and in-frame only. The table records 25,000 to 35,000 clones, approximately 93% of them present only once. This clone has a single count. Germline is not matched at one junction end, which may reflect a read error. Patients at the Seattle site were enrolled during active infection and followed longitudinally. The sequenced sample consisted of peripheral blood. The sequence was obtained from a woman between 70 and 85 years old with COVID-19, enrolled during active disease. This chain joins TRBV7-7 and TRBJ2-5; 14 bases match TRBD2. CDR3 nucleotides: TGTGCTAGCAGCTTAATACCTCCGGGACTAGCGGGAGTGGGAGAGACCCAGTACTTC. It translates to CASSLIPPGLAGVGETQYF.